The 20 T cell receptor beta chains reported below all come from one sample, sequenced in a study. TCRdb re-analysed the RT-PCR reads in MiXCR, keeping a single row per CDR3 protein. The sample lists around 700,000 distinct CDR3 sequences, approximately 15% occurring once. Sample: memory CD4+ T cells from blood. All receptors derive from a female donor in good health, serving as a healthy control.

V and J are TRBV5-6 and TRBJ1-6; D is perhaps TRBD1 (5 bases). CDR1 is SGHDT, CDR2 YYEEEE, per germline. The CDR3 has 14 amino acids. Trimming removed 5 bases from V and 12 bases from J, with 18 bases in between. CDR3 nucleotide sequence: TGTGCCAGCAGGAAGACATCGACAGCTGGACCCCTCCACTTT. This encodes CASRKTSTAGPLHF.

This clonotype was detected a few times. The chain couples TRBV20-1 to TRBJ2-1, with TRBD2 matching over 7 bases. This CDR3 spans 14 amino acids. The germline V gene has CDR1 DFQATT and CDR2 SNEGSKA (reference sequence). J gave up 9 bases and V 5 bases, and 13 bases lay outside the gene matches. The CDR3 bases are TGCAGTGCTTGGACTAGTATCTTTCAGGGTGAGCAGTTCTTC. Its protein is CSAWTSIFQGEQFF.

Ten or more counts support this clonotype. CDR3 residues: CAISESGGNGYTF. The CDR3 DNA sequence: TGTGCCATCAGTGAGTCAGGCGGTAATGGCTACACCTTC. The chain couples TRBV10-3 to TRBJ1-2; D is uncertain. Germline lookup yields CDR1 ENHRY and CDR2 SYGVKD. CDR3 size: 13 residues. Trimming removed 0 bases at V and 6 bases at J, with 8 bases between.

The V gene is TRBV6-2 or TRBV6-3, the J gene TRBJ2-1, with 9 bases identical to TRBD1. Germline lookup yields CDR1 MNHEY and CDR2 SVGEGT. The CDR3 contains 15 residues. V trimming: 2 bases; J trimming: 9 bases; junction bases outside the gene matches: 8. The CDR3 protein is CASSYGDRVTFEQFF. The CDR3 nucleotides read TGTGCCAGCAGTTACGGGGACAGGGTTACATTTGAGCAGTTCTTC.

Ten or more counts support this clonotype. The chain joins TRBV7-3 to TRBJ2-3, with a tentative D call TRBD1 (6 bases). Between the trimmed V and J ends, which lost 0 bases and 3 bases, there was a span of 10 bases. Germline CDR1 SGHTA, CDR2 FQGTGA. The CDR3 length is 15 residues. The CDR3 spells CASSLTGTKTDTQYF. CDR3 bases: TGTGCCAGCAGCTTAACCGGGACAAAGACAGATACGCAGTATTTT. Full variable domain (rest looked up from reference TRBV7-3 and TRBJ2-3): GAGVSQTPSNKVTEKGKYVELRCDPISGHTALYWYRQSLGQGPEFLIYFQGTGAADDSGLPNDRFFAVRPEGSVSTLKIQRTERGDSAVYLCASSLTGTKTDTQYFGPGTRLTVL.

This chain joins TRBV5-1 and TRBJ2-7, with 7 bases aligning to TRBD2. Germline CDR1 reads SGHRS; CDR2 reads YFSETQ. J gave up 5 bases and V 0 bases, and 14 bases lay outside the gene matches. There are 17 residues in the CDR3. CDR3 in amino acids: CASSLASWGRATDEQYF. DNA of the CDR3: TGCGCCAGCAGCTTGGCATCATGGGGGAGGGCTACCGACGAGCAGTACTTC.

CDR3 in DNA: TGTGCCAGCAGTCGGGGGGACATAGGGCCTGGCTATGGCTACACCTTC. Translating it yields CASSRGDIGPGYGYTF. The rearrangement joins TRBV28 to TRBJ1-2, with TRBD1 as a possible D gene (6 bases). CDR1 is MDHEN, CDR2 SYDVKM, per germline. The V gene lost 5 bases and the J gene lost 4 bases, with 20 bases spanning the gap. The CDR3 contains 16 residues.

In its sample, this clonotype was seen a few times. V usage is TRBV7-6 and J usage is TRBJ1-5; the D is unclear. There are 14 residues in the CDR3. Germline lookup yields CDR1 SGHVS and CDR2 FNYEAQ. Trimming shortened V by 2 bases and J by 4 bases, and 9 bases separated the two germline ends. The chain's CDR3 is CASSLNGQNQPQHF. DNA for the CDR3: TGTGCCAGCAGCTTAAACGGGCAGAATCAGCCCCAGCATTTT.

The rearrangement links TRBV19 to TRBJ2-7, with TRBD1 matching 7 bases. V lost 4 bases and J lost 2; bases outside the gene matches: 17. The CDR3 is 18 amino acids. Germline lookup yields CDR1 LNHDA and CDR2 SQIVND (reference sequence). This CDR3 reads CASSTEQHHRGRPYEQYF. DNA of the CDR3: TGTGCCAGTAGTACCGAACAACATCACAGGGGACGACCCTACGAGCAGTACTTC.

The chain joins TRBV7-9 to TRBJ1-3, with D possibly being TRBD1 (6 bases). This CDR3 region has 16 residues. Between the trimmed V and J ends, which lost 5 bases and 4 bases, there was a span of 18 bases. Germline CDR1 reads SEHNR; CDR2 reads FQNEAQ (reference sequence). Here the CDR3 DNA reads TGTGCCAGCAGCGCTACAGGGATAGCAGGAGGAAACACCATATATTTT. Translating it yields CASSATGIAGGNTIYF.

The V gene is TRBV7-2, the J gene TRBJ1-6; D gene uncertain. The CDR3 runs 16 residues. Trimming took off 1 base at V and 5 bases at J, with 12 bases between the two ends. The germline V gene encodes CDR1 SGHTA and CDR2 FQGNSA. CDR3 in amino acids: CASSLGGGPDNSPLHF. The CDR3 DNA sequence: TGTGCCAGCAGCTTAGGGGGAGGGCCAGATAATTCACCCCTCCACTTT. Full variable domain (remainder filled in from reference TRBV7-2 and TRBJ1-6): GAGVSQSPSNKVTEKGKDVELRCDPISGHTALYWYRQSLGQGLEFLIYFQGNSAPDKSGLPSDRFSAERTGGSVSTLTIQRTQQEDSAVYLCASSLGGGPDNSPLHFGNGTRLTVT.

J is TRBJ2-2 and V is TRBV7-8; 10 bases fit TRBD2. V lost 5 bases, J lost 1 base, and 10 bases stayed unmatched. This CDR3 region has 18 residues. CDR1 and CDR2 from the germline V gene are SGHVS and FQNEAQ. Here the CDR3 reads CASSPPRRLAGNTGELFF. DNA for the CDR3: TGTGCCAGCAGCCCCCCCCGGAGACTAGCGGGGAACACCGGGGAGCTGTTTTTT.

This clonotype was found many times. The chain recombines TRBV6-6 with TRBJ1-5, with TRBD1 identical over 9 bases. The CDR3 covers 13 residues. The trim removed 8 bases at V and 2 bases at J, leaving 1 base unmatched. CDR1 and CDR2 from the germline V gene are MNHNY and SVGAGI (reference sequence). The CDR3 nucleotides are TGTGCCAGCGGGGACAGGGGCAATCAGCCCCAGCATTTT. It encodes CASGDRGNQPQHF.

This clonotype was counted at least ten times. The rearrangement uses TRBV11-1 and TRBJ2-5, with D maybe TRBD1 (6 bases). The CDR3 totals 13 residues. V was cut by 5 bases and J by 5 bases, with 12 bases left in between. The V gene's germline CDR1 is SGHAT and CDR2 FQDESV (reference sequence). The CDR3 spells CASSGGSMETQYF. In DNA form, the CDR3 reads TGTGCCAGCAGCGGGGGCTCGATGGAGACCCAGTACTTC.

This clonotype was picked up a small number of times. The CDR3 DNA reads TGTGCCAGCAGCTTGCCGGATCTTATTACGCAGTATTTT. It is translated as CASSLPDLITQYF. The gene calls are TRBV7-9 and TRBJ2-3; no firm D call. V was clipped by 3 bases and J by 8 bases, with 12 bases between them. Per the germline V gene, CDR1 is SEHNR and CDR2 is FQNEAQ (reference sequence). The CDR3 has 13 residues.

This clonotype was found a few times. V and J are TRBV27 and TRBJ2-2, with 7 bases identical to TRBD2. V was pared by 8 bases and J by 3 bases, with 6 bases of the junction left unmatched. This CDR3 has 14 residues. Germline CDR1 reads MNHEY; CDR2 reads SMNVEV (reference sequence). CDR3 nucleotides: TGTGCCAGCGGGAGGGCCGGCGACACCGGGGAGCTGTTTTTT. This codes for CASGRAGDTGELFF.

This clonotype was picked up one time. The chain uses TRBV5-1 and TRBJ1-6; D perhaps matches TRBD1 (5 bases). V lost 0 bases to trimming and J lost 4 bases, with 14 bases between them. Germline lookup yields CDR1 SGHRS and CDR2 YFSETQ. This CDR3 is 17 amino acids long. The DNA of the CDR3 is TGCGCCAGCAGCTTGGCTCCGGACGGGGGTTATAATTCACCCCTCCACTTT. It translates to CASSLAPDGGYNSPLHF. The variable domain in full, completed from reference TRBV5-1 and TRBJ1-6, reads KAGVTQTPRYLIKTRGQQVTLSCSPISGHRSVSWYQQTPGQGLQFLFEYFSETQRNKGNFPGRFSGRQFSNSRSEMNVSTLELGDSALYLCASSLAPDGGYNSPLHFGNGTRLTVT.

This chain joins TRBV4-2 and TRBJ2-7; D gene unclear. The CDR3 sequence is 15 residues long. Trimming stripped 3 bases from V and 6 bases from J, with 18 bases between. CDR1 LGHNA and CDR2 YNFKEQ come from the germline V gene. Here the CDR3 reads CASSHTRTWGSEQYF. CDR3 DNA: TGTGCCAGCAGCCACACCAGGACGTGGGGTAGCGAGCAGTACTTC.

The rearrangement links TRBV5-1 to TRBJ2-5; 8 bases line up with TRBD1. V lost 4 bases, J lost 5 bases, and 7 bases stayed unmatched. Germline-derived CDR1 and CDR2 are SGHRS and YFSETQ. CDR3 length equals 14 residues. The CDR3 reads CASSAQGAWETQYF. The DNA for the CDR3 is TGCGCCAGCAGCGCGCAGGGGGCTTGGGAGACCCAGTACTTC.

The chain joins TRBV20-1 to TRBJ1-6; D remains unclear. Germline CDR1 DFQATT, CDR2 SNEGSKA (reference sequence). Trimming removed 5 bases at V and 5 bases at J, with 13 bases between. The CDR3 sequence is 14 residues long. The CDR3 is CSAARGQNNSPLHF. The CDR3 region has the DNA TGCAGTGCTGCCCGGGGTCAAAATAATTCACCCCTCCACTTT.